This TCR beta chain was documented in a study of blood T cell repertoires in COVID-19. Study as a whole: The analysed material was cDNA or gDNA that came from T cells, B-cell-depleted T cells, or PBMCs.

As handled by the study authors: Using reference gene primer amplification, nucleated cell counts were estimated. Clones were sequenced by immunoSEQ multiplex PCR, and TCRdb holds only the in-frame ones, with some missing. V and J calls and clone size are those listed in that table; D and trimming were worked out from the DNA. The data hold more than 80,000 clones, with roughly 89% observed a single time. The length of the CDR3 is 14 residues. CDR1 MDHEN and CDR2 SYDVKM come from the germline V gene. The junction had 4 bases not matched to a gene; V was cut back by 9 bases and J by 0 bases. Enrollment of patients from Seattle took place during active infection, with longitudinal follow-up. The table lists this clone with a count of one. Distinct nucleotide sequences in the sample also encode this CDR3.

Sequenced input: peripheral blood. V and J are TRBV28 and TRBJ2-3; 9 positions agree with TRBD1. The source of this sequence is a woman aged 55-70 years with COVID-19, enrolled during active disease. CDR3 residues: CASKTGGSTDTQYF. The CDR3 bases are TGTGCCAGTAAGACAGGGGGGAGCACAGATACGCAGTATTTT.